Listed here are 5 T cell receptor beta chains from one sample, sequenced in a study of PD-L1 blockade in urothelial cancer. Only in-frame clones appear in the TCRdb table, and some are missing; sequencing was by immunoSEQ multiplex PCR. The sample consists of 15,000 to 20,000 clones, over 75% of them appearing once. Specified time point: peripheral blood 6 weeks after treatment start. The specimen comprised PBMCs, sampled around atezolizumab (anti-PD-L1) treatment. The source is a man aged 45-65 years with urothelial cancer.

CDR3 protein: CVIAGGPWEQYV. The CDR3 DNA is TGTGTAATAGCGGGGGGCCCGTGGGAGCAGTACGTC. V is TRBV28 and J is TRBJ2-7; 10 bases agree with TRBD2. Germline CDR1 MDHEN, CDR2 SYDVKM. CDR3 length: 12 residues.

This rearrangement joins TRBV7-2 to TRBJ1-5, with D perhaps matching TRBD1 (6 bases). Looked up from germline, CDR1 is SGHTA and CDR2 is FQGNSA. This CDR3 has 13 amino acids. The ends were cut back, 6 bases at V and 3 bases at J, with 9 bases in the middle. The CDR3 here is CASRDSINQPQHF. DNA of the CDR3: TGTGCCAGCAGGGACAGTATCAATCAGCCCCAGCATTTT.

This chain uses TRBV5-6 with TRBJ1-1; TRBD1 aligns across 7 bases. CDR1 is SGHDT and CDR2 is YYEEEE in the germline V gene. CDR3 size: 15 residues. The V gene end was trimmed by 1 base and the J gene end by 1 base; junction bases not matched to a gene: 4. DNA for the CDR3: TGTGCCAGCAGCTTGAGGGGGCTGGGGAACACTGAAGCTTTCTTT. It yields the protein CASSLRGLGNTEAFF.

The rearrangement joins TRBV18 to TRBJ2-1, with 10 bases lining up with TRBD2. Germline CDR1 KGHSH, CDR2 LQKENI. The ends lost 5 bases at V and 7 bases at J; junction bases unmatched: 17. CDR3 length: 18 residues. This chain's CDR3 is CASSEQLAGAVSWNEQFF. CDR3 sequence (DNA): TGTGCCAGCTCAGAGCAGCTAGCGGGAGCCGTTTCCTGGAATGAGCAGTTCTTC.

The chain links TRBV6-1 to TRBJ1-1, with D possibly TRBD1 on 6 matching bases. V was cut by 11 bases and J by 0 bases, with 13 bases left in between. The CDR3 totals 13 residues. In germline, CDR1 is MNHNS, CDR2 SASEGT. Here the CDR3 reads CAGSDRLNTEAFF. The CDR3 DNA follows: TGTGCCGGGTCGGACAGATTGAACACTGAAGCTTTCTTT.